The present entry profiles one TCR beta chain with its context. Its antigen is as yet unknown. A multiplex PCR was run with 60 Vbeta primers and 13 Jbeta primers. The repertoire was sequenced with immunoSEQ multiplex PCR; TCRdb's copy has only in-frame clones and lacks some. The sample lists approximately 160,000 clones, 70% to 90% seen once, with approximately 0.78% in the top ten. Everyone who donated was a healthy bone marrow donor. The data originate from a study of cytomegalovirus exposure and HLA in healthy donors. The study, taken as a whole, reports: Among TCR beta chains, those listed as cytomegalovirus-associated numbered approximately 150. It was confirmed in vitro that a few of the CMV-associated chains were specific for CMV antigens.

In germline, CDR1 is MNHEY, CDR2 SMNVEV (reference sequence). Deletions cut 6 bases from V and 0 bases from J, with 10 bases between. The CDR3 is made up of 14 amino acids. The receptor was derived from a woman between 18 and 30 years old in good health and CMV-seronegative. Sequenced: PBMCs. This rearrangement joins TRBV27 to TRBJ2-3; the D gene is possibly TRBD2 (5 bases). The DNA of the CDR3 is TGTGCCAGCAGCTCGACGGGGAGCACAGATACGCAGTATTTT. This translates into CASSSTGSTDTQYF.